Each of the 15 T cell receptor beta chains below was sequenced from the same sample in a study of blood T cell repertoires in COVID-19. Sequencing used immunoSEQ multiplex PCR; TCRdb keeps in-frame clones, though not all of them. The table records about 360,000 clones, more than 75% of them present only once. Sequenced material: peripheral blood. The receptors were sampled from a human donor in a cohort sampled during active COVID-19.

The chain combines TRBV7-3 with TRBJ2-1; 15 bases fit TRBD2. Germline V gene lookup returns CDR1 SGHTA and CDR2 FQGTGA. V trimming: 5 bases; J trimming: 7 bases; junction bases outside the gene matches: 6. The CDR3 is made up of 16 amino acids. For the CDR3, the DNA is TGTGCCAGCAGCCCCGGACTAGCGGGAGGGCGAAATGAGCAGTTCTTC. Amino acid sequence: CASSPGLAGGRNEQFF.

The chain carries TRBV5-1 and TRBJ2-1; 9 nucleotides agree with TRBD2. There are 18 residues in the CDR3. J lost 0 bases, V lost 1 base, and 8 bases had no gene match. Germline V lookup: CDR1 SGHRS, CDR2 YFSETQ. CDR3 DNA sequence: TGCGCCAGCAGCTTGCTTCTAGCGGGACGCCCCTCCTACAATGAGCAGTTCTTC. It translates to CASSLLLAGRPSYNEQFF.

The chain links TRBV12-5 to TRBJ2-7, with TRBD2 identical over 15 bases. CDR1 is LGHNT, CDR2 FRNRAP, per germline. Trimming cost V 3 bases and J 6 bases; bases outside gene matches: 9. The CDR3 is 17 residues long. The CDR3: CASGFGTSGGRRGEQYF. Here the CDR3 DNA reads TGTGCTAGTGGTTTTGGGACTAGCGGGGGGCGACGGGGCGAGCAGTACTTC.

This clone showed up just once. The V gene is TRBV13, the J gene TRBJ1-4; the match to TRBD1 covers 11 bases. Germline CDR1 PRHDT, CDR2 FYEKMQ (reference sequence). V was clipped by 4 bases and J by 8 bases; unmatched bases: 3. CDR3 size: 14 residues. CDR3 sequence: CASSSDRGHEKLFF. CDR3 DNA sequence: TGTGCCAGCAGCTCGGACAGGGGGCACGAAAAACTGTTTTTT.

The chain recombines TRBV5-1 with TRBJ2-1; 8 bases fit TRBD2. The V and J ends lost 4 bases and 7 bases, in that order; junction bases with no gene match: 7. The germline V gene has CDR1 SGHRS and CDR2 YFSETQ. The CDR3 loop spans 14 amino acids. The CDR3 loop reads CASSGLREVNEQFF. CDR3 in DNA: TGCGCCAGCAGCGGGTTGCGGGAGGTGAATGAGCAGTTCTTC. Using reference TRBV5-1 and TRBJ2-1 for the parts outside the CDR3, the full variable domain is KAGVTQTPRYLIKTRGQQVTLSCSPISGHRSVSWYQQTPGQGLQFLFEYFSETQRNKGNFPGRFSGRQFSNSRSEMNVSTLELGDSALYLCASSGLREVNEQFFGPGTRLTVL.

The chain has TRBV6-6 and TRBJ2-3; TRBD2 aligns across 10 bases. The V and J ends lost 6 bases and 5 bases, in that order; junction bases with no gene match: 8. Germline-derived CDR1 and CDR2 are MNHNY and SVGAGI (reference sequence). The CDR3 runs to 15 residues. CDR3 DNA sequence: TGTGCCAGCAGCCTCAGCGGGGGGGCCGAAGATACGCAGTATTTT. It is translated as CASSLSGGAEDTQYF.

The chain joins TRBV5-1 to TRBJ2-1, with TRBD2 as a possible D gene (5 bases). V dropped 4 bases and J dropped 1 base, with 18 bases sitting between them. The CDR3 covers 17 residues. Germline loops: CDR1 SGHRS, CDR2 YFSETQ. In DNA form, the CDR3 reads TGCGCCAGCAGCCCTGTGACCGTTCGGGGATCCTACAATGAGCAGTTCTTC. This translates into CASSPVTVRGSYNEQFF. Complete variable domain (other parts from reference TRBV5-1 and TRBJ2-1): KAGVTQTPRYLIKTRGQQVTLSCSPISGHRSVSWYQQTPGQGLQFLFEYFSETQRNKGNFPGRFSGRQFSNSRSEMNVSTLELGDSALYLCASSPVTVRGSYNEQFFGPGTRLTVL.

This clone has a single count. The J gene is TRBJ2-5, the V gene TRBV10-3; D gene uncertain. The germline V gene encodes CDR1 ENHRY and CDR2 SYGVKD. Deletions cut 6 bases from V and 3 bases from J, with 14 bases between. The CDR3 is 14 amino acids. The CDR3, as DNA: TGTGCCATCAGGCTAGACCCCCAAGAAGAGACCCAGTACTTC. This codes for CAIRLDPQEETQYF.

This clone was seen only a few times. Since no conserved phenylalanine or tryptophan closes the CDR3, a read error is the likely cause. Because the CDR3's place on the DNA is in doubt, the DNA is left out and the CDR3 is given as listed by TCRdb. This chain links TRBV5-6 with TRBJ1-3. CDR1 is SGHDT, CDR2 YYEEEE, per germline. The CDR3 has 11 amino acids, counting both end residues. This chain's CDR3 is CASSGGAGVTI.

The CDR3 reads CSVEEGNTEAFF. As DNA, the CDR3 is TGCAGCGTTGAGGAGGGGAACACTGAAGCTTTCTTT. The V gene is TRBV29-1, the J gene TRBJ1-1; the D is unclear. The CDR3 has 12 residues. In germline, CDR1 is SQVTM, CDR2 ANQGSEA. The ends were cut back, 3 bases at V and 1 base at J, with 6 bases in the middle.

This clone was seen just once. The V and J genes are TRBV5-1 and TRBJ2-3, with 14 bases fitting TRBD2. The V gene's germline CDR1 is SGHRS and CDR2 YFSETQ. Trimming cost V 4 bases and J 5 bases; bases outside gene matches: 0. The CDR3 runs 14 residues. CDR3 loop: CASSGLAGGDTQYF. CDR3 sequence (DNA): TGCGCCAGCAGCGGACTAGCGGGGGGAGATACGCAGTATTTT.

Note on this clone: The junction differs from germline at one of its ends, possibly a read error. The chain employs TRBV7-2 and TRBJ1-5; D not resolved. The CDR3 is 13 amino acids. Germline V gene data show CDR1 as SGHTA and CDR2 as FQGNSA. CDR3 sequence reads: CASSLRENLPQHF. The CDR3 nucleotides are TGTGCCAGCAGCTTACGCGAGAATCTGCCCCAGCATTTT.

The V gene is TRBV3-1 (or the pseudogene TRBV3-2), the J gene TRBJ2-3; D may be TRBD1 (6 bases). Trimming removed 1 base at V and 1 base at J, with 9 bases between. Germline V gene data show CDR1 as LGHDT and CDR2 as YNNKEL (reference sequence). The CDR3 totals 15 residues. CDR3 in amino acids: CASSQVPGGTDTQYF. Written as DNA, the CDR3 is TGTGCCAGCAGCCAAGTCCCAGGGGGCACAGATACGCAGTATTTT.

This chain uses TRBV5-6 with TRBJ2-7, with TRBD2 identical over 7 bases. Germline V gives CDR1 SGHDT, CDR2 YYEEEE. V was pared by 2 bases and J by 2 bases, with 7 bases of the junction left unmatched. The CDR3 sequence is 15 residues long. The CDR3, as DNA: TGTGCCAGCAGCTTTGGGAGCGGGGCGACCTACGAGCAGTACTTC. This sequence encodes CASSFGSGATYEQYF.

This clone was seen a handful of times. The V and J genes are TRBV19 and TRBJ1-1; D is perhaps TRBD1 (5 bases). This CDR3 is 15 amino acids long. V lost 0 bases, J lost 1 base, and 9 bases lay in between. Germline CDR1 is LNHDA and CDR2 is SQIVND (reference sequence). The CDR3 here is CASSIDRATNTEAFF. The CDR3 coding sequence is TGTGCCAGTAGTATAGACAGGGCAACGAACACTGAAGCTTTCTTT.